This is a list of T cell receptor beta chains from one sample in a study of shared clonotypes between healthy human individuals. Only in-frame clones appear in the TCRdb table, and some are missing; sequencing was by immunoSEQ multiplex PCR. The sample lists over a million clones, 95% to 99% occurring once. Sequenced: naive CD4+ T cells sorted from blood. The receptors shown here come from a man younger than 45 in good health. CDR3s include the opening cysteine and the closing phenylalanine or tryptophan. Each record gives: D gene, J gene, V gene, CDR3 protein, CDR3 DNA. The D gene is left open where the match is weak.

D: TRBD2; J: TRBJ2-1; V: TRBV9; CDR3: CASSVARLAGVNEQFF; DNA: TGTGCCAGCAGCGTAGCGCGACTAGCGGGAGTCAATGAGCAGTTCTTC
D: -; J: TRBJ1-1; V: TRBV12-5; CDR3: CASGLVLGQTNTEAFF; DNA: TGTGCTAGTGGTTTGGTACTCGGACAGACGAACACTGAAGCTTTCTTT
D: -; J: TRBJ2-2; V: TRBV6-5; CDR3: CASSYTGGKLFF; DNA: TGTGCCAGCAGTTATACAGGAGGGAAGCTGTTTTTT
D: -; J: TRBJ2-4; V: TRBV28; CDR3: CASSFIGNAKNIQYF; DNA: TGTGCCAGCAGTTTCATAGGGAACGCCAAAAACATTCAGTACTTC
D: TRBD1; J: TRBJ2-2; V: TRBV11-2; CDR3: CASSPTLGTAAGELFF; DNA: TGTGCCAGCAGCCCCACCCTAGGGACAGCCGCCGGGGAGCTGTTTTTT
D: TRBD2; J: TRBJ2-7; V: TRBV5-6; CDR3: CASSQGLADSYEQYF; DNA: TGTGCCAGCAGCCAGGGACTAGCGGACTCCTACGAGCAGTACTTC
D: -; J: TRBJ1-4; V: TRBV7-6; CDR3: CASSSRVANEKLFF; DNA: TGTGCCAGCAGCTCAAGGGTGGCTAATGAAAAACTGTTTTTT
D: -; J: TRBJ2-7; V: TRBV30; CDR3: CAWSVSDYEQYF; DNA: TGTGCCTGGAGTGTAAGTGATTACGAGCAGTACTTC
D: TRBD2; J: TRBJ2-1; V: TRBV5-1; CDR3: CASSSFGLAASYNEQFF; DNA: TGCGCCAGCAGCTCCTTTGGACTAGCGGCATCCTACAATGAGCAGTTCTTC
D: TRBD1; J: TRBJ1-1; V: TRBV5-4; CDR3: CASSHGQAIQNTEAFF; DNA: TGTGCCAGCAGCCACGGACAGGCGATCCAAAACACTGAAGCTTTCTTT